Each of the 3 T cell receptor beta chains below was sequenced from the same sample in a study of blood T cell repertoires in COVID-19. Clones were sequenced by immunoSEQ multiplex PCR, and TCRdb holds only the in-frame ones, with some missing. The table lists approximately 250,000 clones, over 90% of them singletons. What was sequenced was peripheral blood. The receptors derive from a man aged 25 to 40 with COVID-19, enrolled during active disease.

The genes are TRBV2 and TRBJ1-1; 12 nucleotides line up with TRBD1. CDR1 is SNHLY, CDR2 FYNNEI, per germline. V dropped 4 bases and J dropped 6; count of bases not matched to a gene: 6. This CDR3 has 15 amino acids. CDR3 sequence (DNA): TGTGCCAGCAGTGCGTGGGACAGGGGGCGTCCTGAAGCTTTCTTT. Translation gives CASSAWDRGRPEAFF.

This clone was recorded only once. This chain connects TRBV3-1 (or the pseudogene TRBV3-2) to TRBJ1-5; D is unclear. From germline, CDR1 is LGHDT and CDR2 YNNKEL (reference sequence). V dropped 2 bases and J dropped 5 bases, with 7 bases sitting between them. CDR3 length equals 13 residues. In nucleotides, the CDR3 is TGTGCCAGCAGCCAAACGCGGGATCAGCCCCAGCATTTT. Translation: CASSQTRDQPQHF.

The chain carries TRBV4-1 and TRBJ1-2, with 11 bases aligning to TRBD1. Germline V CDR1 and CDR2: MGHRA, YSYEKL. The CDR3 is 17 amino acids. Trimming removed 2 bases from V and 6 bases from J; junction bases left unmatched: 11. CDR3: CASSQHTGTGGVDGYTF. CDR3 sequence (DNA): TGCGCCAGCAGCCAACATACCGGGACAGGGGGGGTCGATGGCTACACCTTC.